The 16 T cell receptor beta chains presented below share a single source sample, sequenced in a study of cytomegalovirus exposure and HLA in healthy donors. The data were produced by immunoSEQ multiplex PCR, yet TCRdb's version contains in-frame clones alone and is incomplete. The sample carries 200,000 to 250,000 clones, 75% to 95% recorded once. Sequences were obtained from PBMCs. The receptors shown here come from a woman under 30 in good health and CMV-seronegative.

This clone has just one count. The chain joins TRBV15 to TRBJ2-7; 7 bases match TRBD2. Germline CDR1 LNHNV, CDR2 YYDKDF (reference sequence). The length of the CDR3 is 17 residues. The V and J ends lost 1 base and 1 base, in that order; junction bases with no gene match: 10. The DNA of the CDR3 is TGTGCCACCAGCAGAGTAGGTCCTGGGGGGGTATCCTACGAGCAGTACTTC. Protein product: CATSRVGPGGVSYEQYF.

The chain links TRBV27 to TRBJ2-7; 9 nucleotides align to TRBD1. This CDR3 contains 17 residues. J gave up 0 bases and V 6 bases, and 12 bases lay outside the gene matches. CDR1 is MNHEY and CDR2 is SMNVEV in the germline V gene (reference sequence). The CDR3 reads CASSSLTGTGISYEQYF. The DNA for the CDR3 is TGTGCCAGCAGCAGCCTTACCGGGACAGGGATCTCCTACGAGCAGTACTTC.

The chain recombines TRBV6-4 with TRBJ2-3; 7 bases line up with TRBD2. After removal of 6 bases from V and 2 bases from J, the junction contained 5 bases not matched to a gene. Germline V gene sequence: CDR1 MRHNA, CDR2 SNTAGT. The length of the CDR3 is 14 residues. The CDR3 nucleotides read TGTGCCAGCAGGCCACTAGCGAACACAGATACGCAGTATTTT. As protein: CASRPLANTDTQYF.

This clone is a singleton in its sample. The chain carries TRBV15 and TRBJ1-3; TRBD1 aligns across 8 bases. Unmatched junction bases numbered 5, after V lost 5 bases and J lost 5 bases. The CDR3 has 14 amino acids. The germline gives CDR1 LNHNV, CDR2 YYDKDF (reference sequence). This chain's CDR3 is CATSLDRGRNTIYF. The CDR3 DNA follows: TGTGCCACCAGCCTAGACAGGGGCCGAAACACCATATATTTT.

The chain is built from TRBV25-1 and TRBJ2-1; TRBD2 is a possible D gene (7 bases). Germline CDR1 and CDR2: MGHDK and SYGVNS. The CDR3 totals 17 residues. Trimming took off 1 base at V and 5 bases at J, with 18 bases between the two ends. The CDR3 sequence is CASSEWGPGGGHNEQFF. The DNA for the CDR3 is TGTGCCAGCAGTGAATGGGGGCCGGGGGGAGGGCACAATGAGCAGTTCTTC.

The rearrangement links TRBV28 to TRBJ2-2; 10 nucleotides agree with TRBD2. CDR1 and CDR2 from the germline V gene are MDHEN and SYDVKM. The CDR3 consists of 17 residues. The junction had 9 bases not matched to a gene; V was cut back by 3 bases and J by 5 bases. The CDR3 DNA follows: TGTGCCAGCAGTTTTAGGCTAGCGGGAGAGGGAACCGGGGAGCTGTTTTTT. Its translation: CASSFRLAGEGTGELFF.

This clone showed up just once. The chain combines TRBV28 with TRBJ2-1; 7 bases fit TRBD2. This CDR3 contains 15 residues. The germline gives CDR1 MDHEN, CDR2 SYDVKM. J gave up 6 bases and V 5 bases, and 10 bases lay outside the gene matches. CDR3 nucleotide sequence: TGTGCCAGCAGTCGACCTAGCGGCGGGGTCAATGAGCAGTTCTTC. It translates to CASSRPSGGVNEQFF.

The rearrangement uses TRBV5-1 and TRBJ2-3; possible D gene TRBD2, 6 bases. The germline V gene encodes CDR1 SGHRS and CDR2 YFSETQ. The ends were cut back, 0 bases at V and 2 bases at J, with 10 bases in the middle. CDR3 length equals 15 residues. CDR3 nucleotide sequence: TGCGCCAGCAGCTTGGTTGGACTACTCACAGATACGCAGTATTTT. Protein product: CASSLVGLLTDTQYF. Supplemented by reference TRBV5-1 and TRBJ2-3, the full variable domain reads KAGVTQTPRYLIKTRGQQVTLSCSPISGHRSVSWYQQTPGQGLQFLFEYFSETQRNKGNFPGRFSGRQFSNSRSEMNVSTLELGDSALYLCASSLVGLLTDTQYFGPGTRLTVL.

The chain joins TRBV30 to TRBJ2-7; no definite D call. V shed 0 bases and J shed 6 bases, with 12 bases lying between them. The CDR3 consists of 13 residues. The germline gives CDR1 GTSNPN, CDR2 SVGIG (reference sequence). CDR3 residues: CAWSVSEPPEQYF. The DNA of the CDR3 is TGTGCCTGGAGTGTAAGCGAGCCTCCCGAGCAGTACTTC.

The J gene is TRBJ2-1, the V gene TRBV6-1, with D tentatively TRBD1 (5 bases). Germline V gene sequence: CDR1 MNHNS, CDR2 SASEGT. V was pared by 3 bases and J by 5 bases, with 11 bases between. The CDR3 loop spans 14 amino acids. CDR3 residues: CASSDRVSDNEQFF. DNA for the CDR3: TGTGCCAGCAGTGACAGGGTTTCGGACAATGAGCAGTTCTTC.

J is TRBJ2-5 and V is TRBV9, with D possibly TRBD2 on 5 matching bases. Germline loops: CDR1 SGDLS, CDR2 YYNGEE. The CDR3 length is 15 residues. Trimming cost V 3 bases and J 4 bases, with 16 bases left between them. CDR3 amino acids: CASSGGDYYVETQYF. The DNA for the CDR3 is TGTGCCAGCAGCGGCGGCGACTACTATGTAGAGACCCAGTACTTC.

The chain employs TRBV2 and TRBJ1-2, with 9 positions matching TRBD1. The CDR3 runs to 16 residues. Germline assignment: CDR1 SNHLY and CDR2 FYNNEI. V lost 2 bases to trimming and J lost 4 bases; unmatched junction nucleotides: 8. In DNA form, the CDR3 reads TGTGCCAGCAGTGAAATTGGGACAGGGTCGACCTATGGCTACACCTTC. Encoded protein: CASSEIGTGSTYGYTF.

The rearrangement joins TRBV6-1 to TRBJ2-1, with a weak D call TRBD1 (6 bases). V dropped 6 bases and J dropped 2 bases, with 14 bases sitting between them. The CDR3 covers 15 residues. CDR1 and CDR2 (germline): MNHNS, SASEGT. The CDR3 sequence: CASSTGTLTYNEQFF. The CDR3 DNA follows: TGTGCCAGCAGCACAGGGACCTTAACCTACAATGAGCAGTTCTTC.

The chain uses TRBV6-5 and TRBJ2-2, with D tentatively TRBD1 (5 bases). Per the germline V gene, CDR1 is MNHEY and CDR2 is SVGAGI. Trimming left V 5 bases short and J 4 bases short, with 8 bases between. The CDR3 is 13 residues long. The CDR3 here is CASSRGATGELFF. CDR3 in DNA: TGTGCCAGCAGTAGGGGTGCCACCGGGGAGCTGTTTTTT.

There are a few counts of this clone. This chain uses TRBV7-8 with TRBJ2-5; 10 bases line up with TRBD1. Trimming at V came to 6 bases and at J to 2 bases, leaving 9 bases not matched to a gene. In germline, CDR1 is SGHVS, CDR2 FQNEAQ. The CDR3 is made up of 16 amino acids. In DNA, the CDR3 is TGTGCCAGCAGACCCCGGGGACAGGGGAGACAAGAGACCCAGTACTTC. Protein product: CASRPRGQGRQETQYF.

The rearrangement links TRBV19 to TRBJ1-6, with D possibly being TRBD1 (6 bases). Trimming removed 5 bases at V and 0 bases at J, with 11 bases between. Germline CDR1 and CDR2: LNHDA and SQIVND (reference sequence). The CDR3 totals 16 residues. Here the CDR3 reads CASSRQASSYNSPLHF. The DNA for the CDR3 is TGTGCCAGTAGTCGACAGGCCAGCTCCTATAATTCACCCCTCCACTTT.